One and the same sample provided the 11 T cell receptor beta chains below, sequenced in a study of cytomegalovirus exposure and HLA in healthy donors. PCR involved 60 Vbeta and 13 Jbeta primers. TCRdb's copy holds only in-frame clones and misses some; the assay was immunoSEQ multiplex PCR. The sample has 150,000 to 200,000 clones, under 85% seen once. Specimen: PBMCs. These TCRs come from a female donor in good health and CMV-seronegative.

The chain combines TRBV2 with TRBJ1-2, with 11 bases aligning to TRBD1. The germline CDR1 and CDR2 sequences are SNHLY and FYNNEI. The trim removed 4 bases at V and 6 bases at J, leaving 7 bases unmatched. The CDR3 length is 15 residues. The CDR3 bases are TGTGCCAGCAGTGGGGACCAGGGACAGGGGGATGGCTACACCTTC. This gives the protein CASSGDQGQGDGYTF.

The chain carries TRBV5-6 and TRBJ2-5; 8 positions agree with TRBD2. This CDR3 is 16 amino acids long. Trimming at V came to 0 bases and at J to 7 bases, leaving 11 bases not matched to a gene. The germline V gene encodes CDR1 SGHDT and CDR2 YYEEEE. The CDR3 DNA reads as TGTGCCAGCAGCTTGGCCGGACAATTCGGGAGGGTGACCCAGTACTTC. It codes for CASSLAGQFGRVTQYF. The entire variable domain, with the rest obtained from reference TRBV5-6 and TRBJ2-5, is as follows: DAGVTQSPTHLIKTRGQQVTLRCSPKSGHDTVSWYQQALGQGPQFIFQYYEEEERQRGNFPDRFSGHQFPNYSSELNVNALLLGDSALYLCASSLAGQFGRVTQYFGPGTRLLVL.

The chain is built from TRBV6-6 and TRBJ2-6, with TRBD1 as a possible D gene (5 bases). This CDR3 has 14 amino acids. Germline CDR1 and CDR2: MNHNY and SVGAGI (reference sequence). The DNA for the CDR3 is TGTGCGATAGGGGCAATGGGGGGGGCCAACGTCCTGACTTTC. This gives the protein CAIGAMGGANVLTF.

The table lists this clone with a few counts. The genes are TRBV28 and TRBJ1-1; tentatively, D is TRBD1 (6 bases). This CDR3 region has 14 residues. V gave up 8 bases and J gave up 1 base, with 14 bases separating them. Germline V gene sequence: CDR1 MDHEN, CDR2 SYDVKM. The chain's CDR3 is CASSLGQQNTEAFF. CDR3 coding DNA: TGTGCCAGCTCCCTGGGACAACAGAACACTGAAGCTTTCTTT.

The CDR3 DNA sequence: TGCGCCGGCTATAGACAGGACGGTGAAGCTTTCTTT. Amino acids: CAGYRQDGEAFF. The J gene is TRBJ1-1, the V gene TRBV10-2; D is possibly TRBD1 (6 bases). The CDR3 has 12 amino acids. The germline CDR1 and CDR2 sequences are WSHSY and SAAADI. V was trimmed by 11 bases and J by 7 bases, leaving 17 bases between them.

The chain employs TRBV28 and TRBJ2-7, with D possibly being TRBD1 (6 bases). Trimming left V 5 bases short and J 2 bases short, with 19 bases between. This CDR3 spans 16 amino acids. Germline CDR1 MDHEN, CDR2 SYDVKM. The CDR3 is CASSNPGAAIPYEQYF. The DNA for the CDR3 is TGTGCCAGCAGTAATCCAGGGGCCGCCATCCCCTACGAGCAGTACTTC.

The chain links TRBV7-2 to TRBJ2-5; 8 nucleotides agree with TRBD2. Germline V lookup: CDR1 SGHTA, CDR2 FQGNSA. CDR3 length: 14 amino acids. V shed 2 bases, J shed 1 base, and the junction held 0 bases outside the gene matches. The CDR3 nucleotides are TGTGCCAGCAGCTTACTAGCGGGCCAAGAGACCCAGTACTTC. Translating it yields CASSLLAGQETQYF.

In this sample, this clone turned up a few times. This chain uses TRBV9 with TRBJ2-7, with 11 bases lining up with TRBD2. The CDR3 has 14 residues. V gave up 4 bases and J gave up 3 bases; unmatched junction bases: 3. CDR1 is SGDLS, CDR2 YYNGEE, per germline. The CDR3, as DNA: TGTGCCAGCAGCCCGGGACTAGCGGTCTACGAGCAGTACTTC. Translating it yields CASSPGLAVYEQYF.

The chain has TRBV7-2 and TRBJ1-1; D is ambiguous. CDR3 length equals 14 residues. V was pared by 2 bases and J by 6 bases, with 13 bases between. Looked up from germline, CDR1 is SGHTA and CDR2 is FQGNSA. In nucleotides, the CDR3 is TGTGCCAGCAGCTTATCCGAGTATATCCCTGAAGCTTTCTTT. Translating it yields CASSLSEYIPEAFF.

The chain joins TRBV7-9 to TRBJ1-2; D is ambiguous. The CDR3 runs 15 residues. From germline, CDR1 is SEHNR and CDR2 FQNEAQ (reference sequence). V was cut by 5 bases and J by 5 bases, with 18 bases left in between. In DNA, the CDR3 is TGTGCCAGCAGCCCGGTGCTGAGTGCTCGGTATGGCTACACCTTC. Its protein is CASSPVLSARYGYTF.

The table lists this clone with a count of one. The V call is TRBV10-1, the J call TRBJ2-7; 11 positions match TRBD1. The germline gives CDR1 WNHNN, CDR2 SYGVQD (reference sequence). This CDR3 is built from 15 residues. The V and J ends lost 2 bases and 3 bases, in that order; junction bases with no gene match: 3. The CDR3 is CASSEGGTGGYEQYF. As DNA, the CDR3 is TGCGCCAGCAGTGAGGGTGGGACAGGGGGCTACGAGCAGTACTTC.